This TCR beta chain was recorded in a study of control samples from healthy donors and cancer patients. The assay was immunoSEQ multiplex PCR, and TCRdb's table has in-frame clones only and misses some. This sample has 200,000 to 250,000 clones, with roughly 94% found just once. The CDR3 is 12 amino acids. Trimming took 2 bases from V and 15 from J, leaving 13 bases between them. Germline V gene data show CDR1 as MRHNA and CDR2 as SNTAGT. Material for sequencing was blood. The rearrangement uses TRBV6-4 and TRBJ2-2, with a tentative D call TRBD2 (5 bases). The receptor was isolated from a middle-aged man in good health. CDR3 in amino acids: CASSDQKGEVFF. In DNA form, the CDR3 reads TGTGCCAGCAGTGACCAGAAGGGAGAGGTGTTTTTT.